The 4 T cell receptor beta chains below all came from one sample that was sequenced in a study of cytomegalovirus exposure and HLA in healthy donors. The study ran its PCR with 60 Vbeta and 13 Jbeta primers. This table comes from immunoSEQ multiplex PCR, and its TCRdb copy is limited to in-frame clones, with some not included. The repertoire holds 30,000 to 40,000 clones, with 55% to 80% as singletons. The sequenced sample was PBMCs. Source of these receptors: a man aged 35 to 55 in good health and CMV-seropositive.

This CDR3 reads CASSITGTSGGADTQYF. CDR3 in DNA: TGTGCCAGCAGCATCACCGGGACTAGCGGGGGGGCAGATACGCAGTATTTT. This rearrangement joins TRBV11-3 to TRBJ2-3, with TRBD2 matching over 16 bases. Germline V gene lookup returns CDR1 SGHNT and CDR2 YENEEA. The J segment lost 4 bases and the V segment lost 5 bases, leaving 6 bases of the junction unmatched. The CDR3 loop spans 17 amino acids.

This clone was observed a handful of times. The chain combines TRBV19 with TRBJ2-1, with 7 bases that match TRBD2. Per the germline V gene, CDR1 is LNHDA and CDR2 is SQIVND (reference sequence). The CDR3 consists of 11 residues. After removal of 8 bases from V and 9 bases from J, the junction contained 4 bases not matched to a gene. The DNA of the CDR3 is TGTGCCAGTGGGGGAGGGGTTGAGCAGTTCTTC. Protein sequence: CASGGGVEQFF.

The count of this clone is one. This chain connects TRBV28 to TRBJ2-2; 12 bases line up with TRBD1. This CDR3 region has 19 residues. Germline V gene data show CDR1 as MDHEN and CDR2 as SYDVKM. Trimming at V came to 2 bases and at J to 5 bases, leaving 12 bases not matched to a gene. This chain's CDR3 is CASSLGRPGQGARTGELFF. The CDR3 DNA reads as TGTGCCAGCAGTTTAGGTCGACCGGGACAGGGGGCTCGTACCGGGGAGCTGTTTTTT.

The chain has TRBV6-4 and TRBJ1-2; 7 bases align to TRBD1. Per germline, CDR1 MRHNA and CDR2 SNTAGT. With V trimmed by 10 bases and J by 0 bases, 5 bases remained unmatched. The CDR3 runs to 13 residues. This chain's CDR3 is CATRGATNYGYTF. The CDR3 DNA follows: TGTGCCACCAGGGGGGCAACTAACTATGGCTACACCTTC.